This TCR beta chain comes out of a study of T cell responses to AZD1222 COVID-19 vaccine. TCRdb's table, derived via immunoSEQ multiplex PCR, lists solely in-frame clones and lacks some. The sample records some 130,000 clones, around nine tenths being singletons. Germline V gene data show CDR1 as LGHNA and CDR2 as YNFKEQ. This CDR3 spans 13 amino acids. Between the trimmed V and J ends, which lost 4 bases and 7 bases, there was a span of 13 bases. The receptor's source is an adult in good health. Sequences were derived from peripheral blood, sampled on day 0 of AZD1222 vaccination. The chain joins TRBV4-2 to TRBJ2-5; perhaps TRBD2 as D (6 bases). DNA for the CDR3: TGTGCCAGCAGCCCTACCGGGGGAGGGACCCAGTACTTC. It codes for CASSPTGGGTQYF.